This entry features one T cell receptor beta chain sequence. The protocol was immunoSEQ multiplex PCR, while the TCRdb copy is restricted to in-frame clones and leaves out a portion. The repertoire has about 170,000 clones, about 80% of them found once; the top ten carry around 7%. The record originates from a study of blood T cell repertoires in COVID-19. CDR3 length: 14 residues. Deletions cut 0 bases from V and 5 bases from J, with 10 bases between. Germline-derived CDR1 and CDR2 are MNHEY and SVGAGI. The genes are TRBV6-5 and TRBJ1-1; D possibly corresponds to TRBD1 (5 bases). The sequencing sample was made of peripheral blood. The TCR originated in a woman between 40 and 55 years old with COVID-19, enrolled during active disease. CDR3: CASSYSGAGTEAFF. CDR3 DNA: TGTGCCAGCAGTTACTCAGGGGCTGGAACTGAAGCTTTCTTT.